This entry is about one T cell receptor beta chain. Its antigen is still unknown. These data are taken from a study of beta chain features in type 1 diabetes. Expressed TCRB transcripts were sequenced after all isolated RNA was converted to cDNA. The protocol was immunoSEQ multiplex PCR, while the TCRdb copy is restricted to in-frame clones and leaves out a portion. This repertoire shows around 300,000 clones, about 15% found once; its top ten account for 0.015%. CDR3 length: 12 residues. Germline-derived CDR1 and CDR2 are SEHNR and FQNEAQ (reference sequence). Trimming took off 3 bases at V and 8 bases at J, with 10 bases between the two ends. Whole-study results and caveats: TCRB CDR3 length was moderately but significantly reduced in all four CD4+ subsets of Type 1 diabetes patients.

The TCR originated in a man between 18 and 29 years old with type 1 diabetes. The gene calls are TRBV7-9 and TRBJ1-2; D unresolved. The sample consisted of naive CD4+ T cells from blood. CDR3 residues: CASSFHSLGYTF. CDR3 in DNA: TGTGCCAGCAGCTTCCACTCTCTCGGCTACACCTTC.